These 20 T cell receptor beta chains originate from one sample sequenced in a study of T cells in Graves' hyperthyroidism and ophthalmopathy. What was amplified from RNA transcripts were TCR beta CDR3 regions. During a first-round RT-PCR of the TCR CDR3, the HTBI primer set was used. TCRdb itself ran the multiplex PCR reads through MiXCR, one entry per CDR3 protein. The sample includes about 700,000 distinct CDR3 sequences, 14% of them seen just once. Input material: blood. The receptors originated from a woman between 18 and 30 years old with Graves' hyperthyroidism.

The chain carries TRBV6-2 or TRBV6-3 and TRBJ2-2, with 14 bases aligning to TRBD2. CDR3 length: 16 amino acids. CDR1 is MNHEY and CDR2 is SVGEGT in the germline V gene. Trimming at V came to 6 bases and at J to 2 bases, leaving 2 bases not matched to a gene. CDR3 nucleotide sequence: TGTGCCAGCAGAGGGACTAGCGGGGGCAACACCGGGGAGCTGTTTTTT. This translates into CASRGTSGGNTGELFF.

The chain joins TRBV6-5 to TRBJ2-1, with D uncertain. Trimming took 0 bases from V and 8 from J, leaving 11 bases between them. The CDR3 covers 14 residues. Germline CDR1 reads MNHEY; CDR2 reads SVGAGI. The CDR3 loop reads CASSYSRMVDEQFF. The CDR3 bases are TGTGCCAGCAGTTACTCGAGGATGGTAGATGAGCAGTTCTTC.

J is TRBJ1-1 and V is TRBV27; D remains unclear. The CDR3 totals 13 residues. V was shortened by 3 bases and J by 1 base, with 6 bases between the two germline ends. CDR1 and CDR2 (germline): MNHEY, SMNVEV (reference sequence). CDR3 loop: CASSFYGNTEAFF. In DNA form, the CDR3 reads TGTGCCAGCAGTTTTTACGGGAACACTGAAGCTTTCTTT.

There are a few counts of this clonotype. The chain couples TRBV5-6 to TRBJ2-7; either TRBD1 or TRBD2 may fit D (5 bases each). This CDR3 comprises 14 residues. Germline V gene data show CDR1 as SGHDT and CDR2 as YYEEEE. The germline V and J ends were trimmed by 4 bases and 4 bases, with 15 bases remaining between them. This CDR3 reads CASSPNGASYEQYF. CDR3 nucleotides: TGTGCCAGCAGCCCCAACGGGGCCTCATACGAGCAGTACTTC.

The rearrangement uses TRBV7-9 and TRBJ1-1, with D possibly being TRBD1 (5 bases). Looked up from germline, CDR1 is SEHNR and CDR2 is FQNEAQ (reference sequence). The CDR3 spans 14 residues. The V end was cut by 5 bases, the J end by 4 bases, with 14 bases between. The CDR3, as DNA: TGTGCCAGCAGCCCCCAGGGTTGGTTCACTGAAGCTTTCTTT. Protein: CASSPQGWFTEAFF.

The V gene is TRBV9, the J gene TRBJ2-7; D call uncertain. This CDR3 has 15 amino acids. Germline V gene sequence: CDR1 SGDLS, CDR2 YYNGEE. V lost 4 bases and J lost 1, with 15 bases in between. This chain's CDR3 is CASSQTWSSSYEQYF. In DNA, the CDR3 is TGTGCCAGCAGCCAAACATGGAGTTCTTCCTACGAGCAGTACTTC. Full variable domain (rest looked up from reference TRBV9 and TRBJ2-7): DSGVTQTPKHLITATGQRVTLRCSPRSGDLSVYWYQQSLDQGLQFLIQYYNGEERAKGNILERFSAQQFPDLHSELNLSSLELGDSALYFCASSQTWSSSYEQYFGPGTRLTVT.

A word on this clonotype: Given the absence of the conserved phenylalanine or tryptophan at the CDR3 end, a read error is likely. This chain links TRBV5-5 with TRBJ2-7, with D perhaps matching TRBD1 (5 bases). Germline CDR1 SGHKS, CDR2 YYEKEE (reference sequence). This CDR3 region has 13 residues. Trimming took 5 bases from V and 6 from J, leaving 15 bases between them. The CDR3 protein is CASRPTGYSEQYL. CDR3 DNA: TGTGCCAGCAGACCCACAGGTTACTCCGAGCAGTACCTC.

This clonotype was counted a few times. V is TRBV14 and J is TRBJ2-1; the match to TRBD2 covers 11 bases. The trim removed 5 bases at V and 7 bases at J, leaving 4 bases unmatched. The CDR3 has 14 residues. The V gene's germline CDR1 is SGHDN and CDR2 FVKESK. The CDR3 nucleotides are TGTGCCAGCAGCGGGGCTAGCGGGAGGAATGAGCAGTTCTTC. The encoded protein is CASSGASGRNEQFF.

The chain couples TRBV7-8 to TRBJ2-2; TRBD2 agrees at 7 bases. The CDR3 is made up of 15 amino acids. J was trimmed by 7 bases and V by 4 bases; bases with no gene match: 9. Germline V gene sequence: CDR1 SGHVS, CDR2 FQNEAQ. DNA of the CDR3: TGTGCCAGCAGCTCATCGCGGGAGAGGCACGGGGAGCTGTTTTTT. Its translation is CASSSSRERHGELFF. Based on the CDR3 plus reference TRBV7-8 and TRBJ2-2, the full variable domain is GAGVSQSPRYKVAKRGQDVALRCDPISGHVSLFWYQQALGQGPEFLTYFQNEAQLDKSGLPSDRFFAERPEGSVSTLKIQRTQQEDSAVYLCASSSSRERHGELFFGEGSRLTVL.

This clonotype was detected only once. This chain connects TRBV5-6 to TRBJ2-5, with TRBD1 matching over 11 bases. CDR1 and CDR2 from the germline V gene are SGHDT and YYEEEE. With 1 base clipped from V and 2 bases from J, the junction kept 13 bases outside the gene matches. The CDR3 is 19 residues long. Here the CDR3 DNA reads TGTGCCAGCAGCTTGATGGAGGCTAGATGGGACAGGGGGCAAGAGACCCAGTACTTC. This sequence encodes CASSLMEARWDRGQETQYF.

A few counts support this clonotype. J is TRBJ2-5 and V is TRBV30; 7 bases agree with TRBD2. The germline gives CDR1 GTSNPN, CDR2 SVGIG (reference sequence). The CDR3 spans 13 residues. The junction had 9 bases not matched to a gene; V was cut back by 4 bases and J by 7 bases. The CDR3 loop reads CAWMGLKKVTQYF. CDR3 coding DNA: TGTGCCTGGATGGGACTAAAGAAAGTGACCCAGTACTTC.

The chain uses TRBV7-9 and TRBJ1-4; D possibly corresponds to TRBD1 (5 bases). The length of the CDR3 is 19 residues. The ends were cut back, 3 bases at V and 7 bases at J, with 27 bases in the middle. Germline values: CDR1 SEHNR, CDR2 FQNEAQ (reference sequence). The CDR3 DNA sequence: TGTGCCAGCAGCTTGGAAAGACAGTGGGGATTTCTAATTGGTGAAAAACTGTTTTTT. Translating gives CASSLERQWGFLIGEKLFF.

The chain employs TRBV28 and TRBJ2-2, with 10 bases that match TRBD2. The V gene end was trimmed by 3 bases and the J gene end by 6 bases; junction bases not matched to a gene: 10. From germline, CDR1 is MDHEN and CDR2 SYDVKM. The CDR3 loop spans 17 amino acids. This chain's CDR3 is CASSFPQSGRAAGELFF. The CDR3 region has the DNA TGTGCCAGCAGTTTTCCTCAGAGCGGGAGGGCCGCCGGGGAGCTGTTTTTT. Full variable domain (remainder filled in from reference TRBV28 and TRBJ2-2): DVKVTQSSRYLVKRTGEKVFLECVQDMDHENMFWYRQDPGLGLRLIYFSYDVKMKEKGDIPEGYSVSREKKERFSLILESASTNQTSMYLCASSFPQSGRAAGELFFGEGSRLTVL.

The V and J genes are TRBV7-2 and TRBJ2-1, with TRBD2 matching over 10 bases. V lost 4 bases, J lost 5 bases, and 5 bases stayed unmatched. Germline-derived CDR1 and CDR2 are SGHTA and FQGNSA. There are 15 residues in the CDR3. The CDR3 DNA reads TGTGCCAGCAGCTACGGACTAGCGGCAAACAATGAGCAGTTCTTC. Translating it yields CASSYGLAANNEQFF.

The rearrangement joins TRBV5-1 to TRBJ1-3; D unclear. The CDR3 is 13 amino acids. The germline V gene encodes CDR1 SGHRS and CDR2 YFSETQ. The V and J ends lost 4 bases and 1 base respectively, with 6 bases between them. The CDR3, as DNA: TGCGCCAGCAGCGTGCCTTCTGGAAACACCATATATTTT. It encodes CASSVPSGNTIYF.

This clonotype was seen at least ten times. The CDR3 here is CATSDPAGRGGYGYTF. DNA of the CDR3: TGTGCCACCAGTGACCCCGCCGGACGGGGAGGCTACGGCTACACCTTC. V and J are TRBV24-1 and TRBJ1-2; D remains ambiguous. Germline lookup yields CDR1 KGHDR and CDR2 SFDVKD. This CDR3 has 16 residues. V shed 4 bases and J shed 8 bases, with 22 bases lying between them.

The rearrangement joins TRBV7-2 to TRBJ2-7; D remains unclear. The DNA end lines up better with TRBJ2-1; the J call may be wrong. CDR1 is SGHTA, CDR2 FQGNSA, per germline. CDR3 size: 14 residues. CDR3: CASSSRQDRNEQFF. In DNA, the CDR3 is TGTGCCAGCAGCTCGCGTCAGGATCGTAACGAGCAGTTCTTC.

V and J are TRBV29-1 and TRBJ1-4; no clear D gene. Per the germline V gene, CDR1 is SQVTM and CDR2 is ANQGSEA. V was clipped by 4 bases and J by 7 bases, with 10 bases between them. CDR3 size: 12 residues. The CDR3 DNA is TGCAGCGTTGGGGCGAATCTTGAAAAACTGTTTTTT. This sequence encodes CSVGANLEKLFF.

The genes are TRBV28 and TRBJ2-7; TRBD2 might be the D (6 bases). V dropped 3 bases and J dropped 4 bases, with 13 bases sitting between them. Germline V CDR1 and CDR2: MDHEN, SYDVKM. This CDR3 region has 14 residues. The CDR3, as DNA: TGTGCCAGCAGTTTTGGAGGGGCTCAATACGAGCAGTACTTC. It codes for CASSFGGAQYEQYF. The entire variable domain, with the rest obtained from reference TRBV28 and TRBJ2-7, is as follows: DVKVTQSSRYLVKRTGEKVFLECVQDMDHENMFWYRQDPGLGLRLIYFSYDVKMKEKGDIPEGYSVSREKKERFSLILESASTNQTSMYLCASSFGGAQYEQYFGPGTRLTVT.

The V call is TRBV12-3 or TRBV12-4, the J call TRBJ1-3, with D possibly TRBD1 on 6 matching bases. Between the trimmed V and J ends, which lost 6 bases and 0 bases, there was a span of 15 bases. CDR3 length: 16 residues. The CDR3 protein is CASSPDRTYSGNTIYF. DNA for the CDR3: TGTGCCAGCAGCCCCGACAGGACGTACTCTGGAAACACCATATATTTT.